Listed below are T cell receptor beta chains from one sample, sequenced in a study of sequential checkpoint blockade in melanoma. Assay used: immunoSEQ multiplex PCR; TCRdb lists only in-frame clones, some missing. The repertoire holds under 20,000 clones, 26% seen once, with 7.2% in the top ten. This specimen was tumor tissue (inferred from file names), taken from a patient given nivolumab and ipilimumab in sequence. The receptors come from a human donor with melanoma. CDR3s include the opening cysteine and the closing phenylalanine or tryptophan. The D gene is left open where the match is weak. Where a row states a size, it is once, few, many or the class of an expanded clone; other rows omit it.

DNA	CDR3	D	J	V	size
TGCGCCAGCAGCTCGGGGACCGGGACATTCGAAAAACTGTTTTTT	CASSSGTGTFEKLFF	-	TRBJ1-4	TRBV5-1	-
TGTGCCAGCAGCCCGATACAGGGGGGAAGCCTGAGCTCCTACGAGCAGTACTTC	CASSPIQGGSLSSYEQYF	TRBD1	TRBJ2-7	TRBV11-3	many
TGTGCCAGCAGCTTAGGGGGGAACTCCTACGAGCAGTACTTC	CASSLGGNSYEQYF	-	TRBJ2-7	TRBV11-3	-
TGCGCCAGCAGCCAAGATCCGTGGTCTGGCTACACCTTC	CASSQDPWSGYTF	-	TRBJ1-2	TRBV4-1	few
TGTGCCAGCAGTTATGACAGTGGTGGGGACACAGATACGCAGTATTTT	CASSYDSGGDTDTQYF	-	TRBJ2-3	TRBV6-8	few
TGTGCCAGCAGTCGGACTAGGGGGACCGGGGAGCTGTTTTTT	CASSRTRGTGELFF	-	TRBJ2-2	TRBV7-6	many
TGTGCCAGCAGTCCCCAGAAGGGGGCAAATCAGCCCCAGCATTTT	CASSPQKGANQPQHF	TRBD1	TRBJ1-5	TRBV6-8	-
TGTGCCAGCAGTTACTTCGGGGATTCAGCAGATACGCAGTATTTT	CASSYFGDSADTQYF	-	TRBJ2-3	TRBV6-8	-
TGTGCCAGCAGTTACTTGACTAAACTAGGACACTCTGGGGCCAACGTCCTGACTTTC	CASSYLTKLGHSGANVLTF	-	TRBJ2-6	TRBV6-8	few
TGCGCCAGCAGCTGGGGCGGGCAAATAGAGAACTATGGCTACACCTTC	CASSWGGQIENYGYTF	-	TRBJ1-2	TRBV5-1	-
TGTGCCAGTAGAGCCGGGCCCAACCAGCGAGACAATGAGCAGTTCTTC	CASRAGPNQRDNEQFF	-	TRBJ2-1	TRBV19	-
TGTGCCAGTAACCCTTTACAGCATAACTATGGCTACACCTTC	CASNPLQHNYGYTF	-	TRBJ1-2	TRBV19	-
TGTGCCTGGGCGGGACAGGGCAATCAGCCCCAGCATTTT	CAWAGQGNQPQHF	TRBD1	TRBJ1-5	TRBV30	few
TGTGCCTGGGGACTAGCGGGCACCCACTCCTACGAGCAGTACTTC	CAWGLAGTHSYEQYF	TRBD2	TRBJ2-7	TRBV30	-
TGTGCCAGCAGAGAACAGGGCCCGTCGTACGAGCAGTACTTC	CASREQGPSYEQYF	-	TRBJ2-7	TRBV9	medium-sized
TGTGCCAGTAGTATAAGGGACTATAGTGGGTACGAGCAGTACTTC	CASSIRDYSGYEQYF	TRBD2	TRBJ2-7	TRBV19	-
TGCGCCAGCAGCCAAGATTTAAGTCAGGCACCCCTCCACTTT	CASSQDLSQAPLHF	-	TRBJ1-6	TRBV4-1	-